This T cell receptor (beta chain) was captured in a study of control samples from healthy donors and cancer patients. CDR3 length equals 14 residues. The germline V gene has CDR1 SGHTA and CDR2 FQGNSA. Trimming removed 2 bases from V and 1 base from J, with 8 bases in between. This clone was detected only a few times. TCRdb's table, derived via immunoSEQ multiplex PCR, lists solely in-frame clones and lacks some. The sample has 100,000 to 150,000 clones; about 95% are singletons. Sample: blood. This sequence joins TRBV7-2 and TRBJ1-1; possibly TRBD1 for D (6 bases). This TCR was sampled from a man aged 25-45 years in good health. The CDR3 DNA is TGTGCCAGCAGCTTAACAGGGTGGAACACTGAAGCTTTCTTT. It is translated as CASSLTGWNTEAFF. The entire variable domain, with the rest obtained from reference TRBV7-2 and TRBJ1-1, is as follows: GAGVSQSPSNKVTEKGKDVELRCDPISGHTALYWYRQSLGQGLEFLIYFQGNSAPDKSGLPSDRFSAERTGGSVSTLTIQRTQQEDSAVYLCASSLTGWNTEAFFGQGTRLTVV.